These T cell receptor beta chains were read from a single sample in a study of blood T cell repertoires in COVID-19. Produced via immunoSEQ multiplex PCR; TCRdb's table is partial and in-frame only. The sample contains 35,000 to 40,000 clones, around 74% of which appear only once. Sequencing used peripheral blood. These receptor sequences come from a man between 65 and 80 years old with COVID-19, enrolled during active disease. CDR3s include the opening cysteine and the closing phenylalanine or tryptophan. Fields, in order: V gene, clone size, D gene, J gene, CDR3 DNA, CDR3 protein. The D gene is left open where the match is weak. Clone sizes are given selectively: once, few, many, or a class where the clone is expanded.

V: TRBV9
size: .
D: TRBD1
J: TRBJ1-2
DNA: TGTGCCAGCAGCGTAGTGGGACAGGCCAATGGCTACACCTTC
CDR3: CASSVVGQANGYTF

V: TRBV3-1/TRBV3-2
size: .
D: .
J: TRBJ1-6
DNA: TGTGCCAGCAGCCACCAGAATTCACCCCTCCACTTT
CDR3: CASSHQNSPLHF

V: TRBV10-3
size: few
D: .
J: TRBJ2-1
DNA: TGTGCCATCAGCCCTGGACAGTACAATGAGCAGTTCTTC
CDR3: CAISPGQYNEQFF

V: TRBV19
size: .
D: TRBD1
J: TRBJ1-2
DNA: TGTGCCAGTAGTCCTTTCGGAGACAGGGCGAACTATGGCTACACCTTC
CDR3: CASSPFGDRANYGYTF

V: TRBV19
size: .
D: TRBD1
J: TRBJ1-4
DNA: TGTGCCAGTACAACCCTCTGGGGGACAGGGAAGCAAAAACTGTTTTTT
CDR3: CASTTLWGTGKQKLFF

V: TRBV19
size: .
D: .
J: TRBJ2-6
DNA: TGTGCCAGTAGTAATGGGCGGGCCTCTGGGGCCAACGTCCTGACTTTC
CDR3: CASSNGRASGANVLTF

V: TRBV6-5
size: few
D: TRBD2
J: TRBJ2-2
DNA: TGTGCCAGCAGTTTCGATAGCGGGGGCCTCACCGGGGAGCTGTTTTTT
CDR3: CASSFDSGGLTGELFF

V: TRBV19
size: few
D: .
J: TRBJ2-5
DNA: TGTGCCAGTAGTCGGGACTTTTCTGAGACCCAGTACTTC
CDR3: CASSRDFSETQYF

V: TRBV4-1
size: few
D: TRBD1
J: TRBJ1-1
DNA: TGCGCCAGCAGTACCGGCAGACAGGGGGCGACGACCTTGAACACTGAAGCTTTCTTT
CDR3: CASSTGRQGATTLNTEAFF

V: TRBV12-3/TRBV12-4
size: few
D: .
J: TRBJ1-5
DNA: TGTGCCAGCAGTTTTGTCTCTCAGCCCCAGCATTTT
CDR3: CASSFVSQPQHF

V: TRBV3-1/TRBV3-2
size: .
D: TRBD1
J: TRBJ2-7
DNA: TGTGCCAGCAGCCTGAGGACAGGGGGGCAGTACTTC
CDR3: CASSLRTGGQYF

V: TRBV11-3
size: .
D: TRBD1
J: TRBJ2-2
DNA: TGTGCCAGCAGCCAATCCCGGGACAGGGGGGTCACCGGGGAGCTGTTTTTT
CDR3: CASSQSRDRGVTGELFF

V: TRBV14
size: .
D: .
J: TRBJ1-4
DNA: TGTGCCAGCAGTCCCGTAACAGGGAAGCCTAATGAAAAACTGTTTTTT
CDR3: CASSPVTGKPNEKLFF

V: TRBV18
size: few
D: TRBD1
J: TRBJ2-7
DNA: TGTGCCAGCTCACAAAACAGGGGGTCGGTCCCCAACGAGCAGTACTTC
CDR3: CASSQNRGSVPNEQYF

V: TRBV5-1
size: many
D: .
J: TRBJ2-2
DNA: TGCGCCAGCAGCTTACAGGGTCTTGCGTACACCGGGGAGCTGTTTTTT
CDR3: CASSLQGLAYTGELFF

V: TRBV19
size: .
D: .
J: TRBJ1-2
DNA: TGTGCCAGTAGTATTCGGTCAGGGATTGGGTATGGCTACACCTTC
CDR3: CASSIRSGIGYGYTF

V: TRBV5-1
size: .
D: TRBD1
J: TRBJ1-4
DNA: TGCGCCAGCAGCTTTGTTCCTCCGGGACAGGGTTGGGAAAAACTGTTTTTT
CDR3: CASSFVPPGQGWEKLFF

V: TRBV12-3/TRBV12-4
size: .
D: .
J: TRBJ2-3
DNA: TGTGCCAGCAGGCGGGTAGGAGATACGCAGTATTTT
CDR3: CASRRVGDTQYF

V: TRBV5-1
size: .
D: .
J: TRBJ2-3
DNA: TGCGCCAGCAGCCACCCCGACAGGTTTGGAACGCAGTATTTT
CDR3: CASSHPDRFGTQYF

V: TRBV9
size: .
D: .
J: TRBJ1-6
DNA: TGTGCCAGCAGCCCTGACATACCCAATTCACCCCTCCACTTT
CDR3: CASSPDIPNSPLHF

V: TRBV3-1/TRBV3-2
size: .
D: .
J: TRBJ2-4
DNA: TGTGCCAGCAGCCAGGTCGGGCGGAGGGCCATTCAGTACTTC
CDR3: CASSQVGRRAIQYF

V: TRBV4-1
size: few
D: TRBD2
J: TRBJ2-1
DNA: TGCGCCAGCAGCCAAGAGGGCGCTAGCGGGAGGGCATTAGGCTTCTACAATGAGCAGTTCTTC
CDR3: CASSQEGASGRALGFYNEQFF

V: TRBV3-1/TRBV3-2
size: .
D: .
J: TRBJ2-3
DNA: TGTGCCAGCAGCCAGGGGGCCTTCACAGATACGCAGTATTTT
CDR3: CASSQGAFTDTQYF

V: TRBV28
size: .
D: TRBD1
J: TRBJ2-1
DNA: TGTGCCAGCAGTTTCGGGGACAGGGAGGGTGAGCAGTTCTTC
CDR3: CASSFGDREGEQFF

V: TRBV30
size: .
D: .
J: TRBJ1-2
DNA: TGTGCCTGGAGTGTACGAGGGGGAGGCTACACCTTC
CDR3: CAWSVRGGGYTF

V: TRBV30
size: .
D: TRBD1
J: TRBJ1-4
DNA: TGTGCCTGGAGTAGGGGGCCTAATGAAAAACTGTTTTTT
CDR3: CAWSRGPNEKLFF

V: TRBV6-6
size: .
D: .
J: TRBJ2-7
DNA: TGTGCCAGCAGTTTGGACAGAGATAGAGAGCAGTACTTC
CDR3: CASSLDRDREQYF

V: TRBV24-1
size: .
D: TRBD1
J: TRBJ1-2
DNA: TGTGCCACCAGTGATTTCGGGACAGGGGGCCTCCATGGCTACACCTTC
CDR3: CATSDFGTGGLHGYTF

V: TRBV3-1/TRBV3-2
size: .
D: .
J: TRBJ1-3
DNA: TGTGCCAGCAGCCCCCTTGGAGCAGCTCTCTCTGGAAACACCATATATTTT
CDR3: CASSPLGAALSGNTIYF

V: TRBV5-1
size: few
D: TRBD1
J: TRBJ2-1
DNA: TGCGCCAGCAGCGTTGACAGGGGGCGTGATGAGCAGTTCTTC
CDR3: CASSVDRGRDEQFF

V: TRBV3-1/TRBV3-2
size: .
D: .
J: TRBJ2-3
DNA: TGTGCCAGCAGCCAAGAAGGGGTGGATACGCAGTATTTT
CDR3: CASSQEGVDTQYF

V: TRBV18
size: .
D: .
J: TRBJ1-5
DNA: TGTGCCAGCTCACTCGAATGGGGGACAAGCAATCAGCCCCAGCATTTT
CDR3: CASSLEWGTSNQPQHF

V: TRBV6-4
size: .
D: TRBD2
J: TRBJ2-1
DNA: TGTGCCAGCAGTGAACAAGCGGGGAGCTCCTACAATGAGCAGTTCTTC
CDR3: CASSEQAGSSYNEQFF

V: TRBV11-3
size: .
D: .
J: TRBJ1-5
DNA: TGTGCCAGCAGCTTCAGGGGTGGACAGCCCCAGCATTTT
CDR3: CASSFRGGQPQHF

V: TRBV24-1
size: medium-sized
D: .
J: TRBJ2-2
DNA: TGTGCCACCCGCGATCGGGAAAACACCGGGGAGCTGTTTTTT
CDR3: CATRDRENTGELFF

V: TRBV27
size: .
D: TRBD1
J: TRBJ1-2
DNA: TGTGCCAGCAGCCTACAGGGGATTGGCTACACCTTC
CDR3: CASSLQGIGYTF

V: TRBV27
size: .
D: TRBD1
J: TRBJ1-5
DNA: TGTGCCAGCAGTTCGGACAGGCGTTATAGCAATCAGCCCCAGCATTTT
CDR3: CASSSDRRYSNQPQHF

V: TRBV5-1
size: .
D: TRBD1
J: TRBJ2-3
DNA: TGCGCCAGCAGATACCAGGGACAGACTAGCACAGATACGCAGTATTTT
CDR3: CASRYQGQTSTDTQYF

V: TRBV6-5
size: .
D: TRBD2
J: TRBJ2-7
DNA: TGTGCCAGCAGGGCCGGACTAGTTGGCTACGAGCAGTACTTC
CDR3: CASRAGLVGYEQYF

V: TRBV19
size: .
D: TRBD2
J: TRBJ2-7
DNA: TGTGCCAGTAGTACACTAGCGGGAGTCAGCGAGCAGTACTTC
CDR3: CASSTLAGVSEQYF

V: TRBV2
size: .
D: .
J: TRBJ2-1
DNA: TGTGCCAGCAGCCCAATAGAGAGGACGGGAAATGAGCAGTTCTTC
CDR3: CASSPIERTGNEQFF

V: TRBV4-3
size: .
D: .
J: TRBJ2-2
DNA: TGCGCCAGCAGCCAAGAGGGGGGGCGCCCCGGGGAGCTGTTTTTT
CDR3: CASSQEGGRPGELFF

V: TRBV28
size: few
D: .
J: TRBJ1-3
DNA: TGTGCCAGCACCGACTTTACCGTGGGTGGAAACACCATATATTTT
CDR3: CASTDFTVGGNTIYF

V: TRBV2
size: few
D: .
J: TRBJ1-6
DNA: TGTGCCAGCAGTGACAGGACAAATTCACCCCTCCACTTT
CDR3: CASSDRTNSPLHF

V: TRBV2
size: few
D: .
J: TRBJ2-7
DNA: TGTGCCAGCACCGGGGCCTACGAGCAGTACTTC
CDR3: CASTGAYEQYF

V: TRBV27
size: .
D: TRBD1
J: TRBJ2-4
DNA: TGTGCCAGCAGTAAGGGGACAGGGGAAAACATTCAGTACTTC
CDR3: CASSKGTGENIQYF